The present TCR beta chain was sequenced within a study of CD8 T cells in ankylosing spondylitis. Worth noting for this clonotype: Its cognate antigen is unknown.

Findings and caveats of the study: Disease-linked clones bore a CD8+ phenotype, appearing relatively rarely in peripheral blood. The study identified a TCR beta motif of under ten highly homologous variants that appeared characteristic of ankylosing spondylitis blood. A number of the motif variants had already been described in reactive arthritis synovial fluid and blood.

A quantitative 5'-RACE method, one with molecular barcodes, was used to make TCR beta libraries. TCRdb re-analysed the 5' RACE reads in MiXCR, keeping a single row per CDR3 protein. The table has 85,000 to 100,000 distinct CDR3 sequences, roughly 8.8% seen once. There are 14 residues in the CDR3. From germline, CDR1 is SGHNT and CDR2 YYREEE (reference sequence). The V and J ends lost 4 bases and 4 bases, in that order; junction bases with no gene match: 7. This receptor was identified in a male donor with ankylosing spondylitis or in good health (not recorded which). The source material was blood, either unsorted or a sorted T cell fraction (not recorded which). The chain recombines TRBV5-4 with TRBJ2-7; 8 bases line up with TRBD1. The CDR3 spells CASSPDREFYEQYF. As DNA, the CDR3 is TGTGCCAGCAGCCCGGACAGGGAATTTTACGAGCAGTACTTC.